This TCR beta chain originates from a study of Ad26.COV2.S vaccination and SARS-CoV-2 variants. Study-wide context: Recipients of Ad26.COV2.S got it intramuscularly, once or twice 56 days apart.

The data were produced by immunoSEQ multiplex PCR, yet TCRdb's version contains in-frame clones alone and is incomplete. The data hold hundreds of thousands of clones, with roughly nine tenths observed a single time. J gave up 1 base and V 6 bases, and 7 bases lay outside the gene matches. The CDR3 contains 16 residues. Germline V CDR1 and CDR2: LNHDA, SQIVND (reference sequence). A word on this clone: Its antigen is not known.

Study findings and constraints: Participants in the vaccine arm had higher spike-specific TCR breadth; placebo recipients had lower. Total T cell responses may have been underestimated by the TCR breadth and depth analyses.

Sample treatment: over 15 received Ad26.COV2.S at low or high dose, single or two shots; 5 received placebo; per-sample allocation not given. Day 63 following the first vaccine or placebo injection was when the samples were taken. Aged 18-55 years, donor was enrolled in Boston in 2020. Specimen: peripheral blood, collected in a trial of Ad26.COV2.S vaccine versus placebo. This receptor was taken from a person between 18 and 59 years old who received the Ad26.COV2.S COVID-19 vaccine or a placebo. The chain has TRBV19 and TRBJ1-5; 9 bases map to TRBD1. The CDR3 loop is CASSTGTGISNQPQHF. The CDR3, as DNA: TGTGCCAGTAGCACCGGGACAGGGATAAGCAATCAGCCCCAGCATTTT. Together with reference TRBV19 and TRBJ1-5, the CDR3 gives the full variable domain: DGGITQSPKYLFRKEGQNVTLSCEQNLNHDAMYWYRQDPGQGLRLIYYSQIVNDFQKGDIAEGYSVSREKKESFPLTVTSAQKNPTAFYLCASSTGTGISNQPQHFGDGTRLSIL.